This entry features one T cell receptor beta chain sequence. Generated by immunoSEQ multiplex PCR, the TCRdb table keeps only in-frame clones and is missing some. The sample consists of under 200,000 clones, approximately 81% of them appearing once. The sample comes from a study of blood T cell repertoires in COVID-19. Study details: Sample material is recorded as cDNA or gDNA derived from T cells, B-cell-depleted T cells, or PBMCs.

The TCR comes from a woman in her sixties or seventies with COVID-19, enrolled during active disease. Sample: peripheral blood.

The CDR3 sequence is CAISESAVTGELFF. DNA of the CDR3: TGTGCCATCAGTGAGTCGGCGGTAACCGGGGAGCTGTTTTTT. The chain combines TRBV10-3 with TRBJ2-2; no reliable D call. CDR1 and CDR2 from the germline V gene are ENHRY and SYGVKD. The V and J ends lost 0 bases and 5 bases respectively, with 7 bases between them. The CDR3 length is 14 residues.